This is a list of T cell receptor beta chains from one sample in a study of T cells in Graves' hyperthyroidism and ophthalmopathy. Each CDR3 protein gets one entry after TCRdb re-called the multiplex PCR reads with MiXCR. The sample has about 96,000 distinct CDR3 sequences, roughly half seen once. Material: blood. Receptors originate from a middle-aged woman with Graves' hyperthyroidism. Both conserved end residues are part of each CDR3. Each record gives: clone size, V gene, J gene, D gene, CDR3 DNA, CDR3 protein. The D gene is left open where the match is weak. Some rows have no size entry. The others give once, few or many, or a class for an expanded clone.

size: many
V: TRBV6-6
J: TRBJ1-1
D: -
DNA: TGTGCCAGCAGTTACTCGAGAAGGGGCGAAGCTTTCTTT
CDR3: CASSYSRRGEAFF

size: -
V: TRBV7-9
J: TRBJ1-2
D: -
DNA: TGTGCCAGCAGCCGGACTAGCGGGGACTATGGCTACACCTTC
CDR3: CASSRTSGDYGYTF

size: once
V: TRBV13
J: TRBJ1-6
D: -
DNA: TGTGCCAGCAGCGTAGGGGGTTCACCCCTCCACTTT
CDR3: CASSVGGSPLHF

size: -
V: TRBV12-3/TRBV12-4
J: TRBJ2-7
D: -
DNA: TGTGCCAGCAGTCCGCAGGCGGGTAACTACGAGCAGTACTTC
CDR3: CASSPQAGNYEQYF

size: many
V: TRBV4-3
J: TRBJ2-2
D: -
DNA: TGCGCCAGCAGCCAAGATAGTGCAACCGGGGAGCTGTTTTTT
CDR3: CASSQDSATGELFF

size: many
V: TRBV24-1
J: TRBJ1-2
D: TRBD1
DNA: TGTGCCACCAGTGAGGGGACAGCCCGTGGCTACACCTTC
CDR3: CATSEGTARGYTF

size: -
V: TRBV6-6
J: TRBJ1-4
D: -
DNA: TGTGCCAGCAGTGAAGTTGAAGGGTGCAATGAAAAACTGGTTTTT
CDR3: CASSEVEGCNEKLVF

size: many
V: TRBV12-3/TRBV12-4
J: TRBJ2-3
D: -
DNA: TGTGCCAGCAGTTTTTGGCGGGGCACAGATACGCAGTATTTT
CDR3: CASSFWRGTDTQYF

size: -
V: TRBV9
J: TRBJ2-2
D: -
DNA: TGTGCCAGCAGCACCCCCACAGGGGAGGGAACCGGGGAGCTGTTTTTT
CDR3: CASSTPTGEGTGELFF

size: -
V: TRBV7-8
J: TRBJ1-1
D: -
DNA: TGTGCCAGCAGCATGACAGCGGGAGTGGCTTTCTTT
CDR3: CASSMTAGVAFF

size: many
V: TRBV20-1
J: TRBJ2-5
D: TRBD2
DNA: TGCAGTGCTTCGCTGGGCGGTGGGGGGGACCAAGAGACCCAGTACTTC
CDR3: CSASLGGGGDQETQYF

size: -
V: TRBV10-2
J: TRBJ2-2
D: TRBD2
DNA: TGCGCCGGCCTACTAGCGGACACCGGGGAGCTGTTTTTT
CDR3: CAGLLADTGELFF

size: many
V: TRBV7-9
J: TRBJ2-5
D: TRBD2
DNA: TGTGCCAGCACGCCTAGCGGGATTTCCGACGCCCAAGAGACCCAGTACTTC
CDR3: CASTPSGISDAQETQYF

size: -
V: TRBV7-9
J: TRBJ1-2
D: -
DNA: TGTGCCAGCAGCCGCGGGGCGGGGGGAGGCGGCTACACCTTC
CDR3: CASSRGAGGGGYTF

size: -
V: TRBV18
J: TRBJ2-7
D: -
DNA: TGTGCCAGCTCACCCCCGGTCCTCTACGAGCAGTACTTC
CDR3: CASSPPVLYEQYF

size: -
V: TRBV7-9
J: TRBJ1-1
D: -
DNA: TGTGCCAGCAGCTTAGACGGTGGAGGAAACACTGAAGCTTTCTTT
CDR3: CASSLDGGGNTEAFF